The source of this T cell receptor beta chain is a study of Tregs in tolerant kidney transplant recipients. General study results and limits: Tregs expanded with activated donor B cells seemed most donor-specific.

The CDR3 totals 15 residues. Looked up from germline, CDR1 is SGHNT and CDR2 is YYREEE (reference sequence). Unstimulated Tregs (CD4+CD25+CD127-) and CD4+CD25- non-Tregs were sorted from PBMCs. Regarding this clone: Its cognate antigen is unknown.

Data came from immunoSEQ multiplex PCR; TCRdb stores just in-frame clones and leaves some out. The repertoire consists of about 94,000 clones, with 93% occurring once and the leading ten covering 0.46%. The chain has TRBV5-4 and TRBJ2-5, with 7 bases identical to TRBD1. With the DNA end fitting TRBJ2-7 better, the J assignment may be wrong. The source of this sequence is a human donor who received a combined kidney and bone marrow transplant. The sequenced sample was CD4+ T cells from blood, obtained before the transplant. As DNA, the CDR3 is TGTGCCAGCAGCTCAGGGACAGCCGTTTTCTACGAGCAGTACTTC. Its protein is CASSSGTAVFYEQYF.